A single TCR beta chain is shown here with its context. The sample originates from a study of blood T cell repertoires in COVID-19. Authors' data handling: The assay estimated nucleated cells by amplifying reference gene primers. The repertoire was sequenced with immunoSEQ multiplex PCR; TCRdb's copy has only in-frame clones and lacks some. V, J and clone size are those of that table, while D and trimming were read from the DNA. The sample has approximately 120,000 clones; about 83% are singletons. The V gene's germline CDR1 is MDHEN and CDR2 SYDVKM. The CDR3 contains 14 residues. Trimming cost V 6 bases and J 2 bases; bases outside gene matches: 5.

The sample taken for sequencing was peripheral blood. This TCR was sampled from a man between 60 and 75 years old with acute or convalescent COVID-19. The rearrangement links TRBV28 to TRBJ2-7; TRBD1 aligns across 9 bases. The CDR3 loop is CASRVTGGTYEQYF. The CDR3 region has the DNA TGTGCCAGCAGAGTGACAGGGGGAACCTACGAGCAGTACTTC. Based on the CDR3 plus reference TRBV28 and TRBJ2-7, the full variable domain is DVKVTQSSRYLVKRTGEKVFLECVQDMDHENMFWYRQDPGLGLRLIYFSYDVKMKEKGDIPEGYSVSREKKERFSLILESASTNQTSMYLCASRVTGGTYEQYFGPGTRLTVT.